A selection of T cell receptor beta chains follows, all from one sample in a study of blood T cell repertoires in COVID-19. TCRdb's table, derived via immunoSEQ multiplex PCR, lists solely in-frame clones and lacks some. The profile covers about 130,000 clones, with around nine tenths appearing a single time and over 10% taken by the ten largest. Input material: peripheral blood. The receptors stem from a woman in her 70s with COVID-19, enrolled during active disease. CDR3s include the opening cysteine and the closing phenylalanine or tryptophan. D genes are given only for firm matches. The size entry is marked missing in some rows and otherwise reads once, few, many or a size class.

J gene	D gene	clone size	V gene	CDR3 DNA	CDR3 protein
TRBJ1-5	-	-	TRBV6-5	TGTGCCAGCAGTTACTCCGGGGGACCCTATCAGCCCCAGCATTTT	CASSYSGGPYQPQHF
TRBJ1-2	-	-	TRBV6-5	TGTGCCAGCAGTTACTCGGACAATCGGAATGGCTACACCTTC	CASSYSDNRNGYTF
TRBJ1-5	-	-	TRBV7-6	TGTGCCAGCAGCACTCTGGAGTCCCAGCCCCAGCATTTT	CASSTLESQPQHF
TRBJ1-6	-	-	TRBV5-1	TGCGCCAGCAGCTCGGACGGGGGTTTCTCACCCCTCCACTTT	CASSSDGGFSPLHF
TRBJ1-2	-	-	TRBV3-1/TRBV3-2	TGTGCCAGCAGCCAAGGTCTCCATGGCTACACCTTC	CASSQGLHGYTF
TRBJ1-2	-	-	TRBV9	TGTGCCAGCAGCGTAGCTACGGGGGTCTATGGCTACACCTTC	CASSVATGVYGYTF
TRBJ2-7	TRBD2	once	TRBV11-2	TGTGCCAGCAAAAGCGGGGCTAGCTCCTACGAGCAGTACTTC	CASKSGASSYEQYF
TRBJ1-5	-	-	TRBV6-5	TGTGCCAGCAGCCCACGGGGGGATCAGCCCCAGCATTTT	CASSPRGDQPQHF
TRBJ1-5	-	-	TRBV7-2	TGTGCCAGCAGCCCAGAGGAGGGTCCCAATCAGCCCCAGCATTTT	CASSPEEGPNQPQHF
TRBJ1-4	-	many	TRBV6-5	TGTGCCAGCAGTTACGGGAGAACAGCTAATGAAAAACTGTTTTTT	CASSYGRTANEKLFF
TRBJ2-1	TRBD1	-	TRBV7-2	TGTGCCAGCAGCTTAGGGGCAGGGGGCGCCTACAATGAGCAGTTCTTC	CASSLGAGGAYNEQFF
TRBJ1-1	-	-	TRBV5-8	TGTGCCACCTCAAGGGGTACTGAAGCTTTCTTT	CATSRGTEAFF
TRBJ1-6	TRBD1	-	TRBV28	TGTGCCAGCAGTTGGCAGGGGGCGAGTTCATCACCCCTCCACTTT	CASSWQGASSSPLHF
TRBJ1-1	-	-	TRBV6-2/TRBV6-3	TGTGCCAGCAGTTACTCGAACGGGGGGCTCGGAGCTTTCTTT	CASSYSNGGLGAFF
TRBJ2-7	-	once	TRBV27	TGTGCCAGCAGTTTAGCGGCGGCCTACTACGAGCAGTACTTC	CASSLAAAYYEQYF
TRBJ2-5	TRBD1	-	TRBV5-4	TGTGCCAGCAGCTTAAGGACAGGGGGCCTTGCCGGGGGAGAGACCCAGTACTTC	CASSLRTGGLAGGETQYF
TRBJ2-3	TRBD1	-	TRBV18	TGTGCCAGCTCACGGACAGGGAGCACAGATACGCAGTATTTT	CASSRTGSTDTQYF
TRBJ2-7	-	-	TRBV18	TGTGCCAGCTCACCGGGTAGCGAAGAGCAGTACTTC	CASSPGSEEQYF
TRBJ1-5	TRBD1	-	TRBV2	TGTGCCAGCAGTGGGGGACAGGGATCTAGCAATCAGCCCCAGCATTTT	CASSGGQGSSNQPQHF
TRBJ2-5	TRBD1	-	TRBV18	TGTGCCAGCTCGCGGGACAGGGGGCTTCGGGAGACCCAGTACTTC	CASSRDRGLRETQYF
TRBJ2-7	TRBD2	-	TRBV2	TGTGCCAGCAGTGTTATCGGGGGGGCTGGCGAGCAGTACTTC	CASSVIGGAGEQYF
TRBJ1-1	-	-	TRBV7-9	TGTGCCAGTTTACTGGACAGTTTAAACACTGAAGCTTTCTTT	CASLLDSLNTEAFF
TRBJ1-1	TRBD1	-	TRBV28	TGTGCCAGCAGAACTGACAGGGGGTTGAACACTGAAGCTTTCTTT	CASRTDRGLNTEAFF
TRBJ1-3	TRBD1	few	TRBV10-2	TGCGCCAGCAGATTAGGACCGGGACAGGGGGCGCAACACTCTGGAAACACCATATATTTT	CASRLGPGQGAQHSGNTIYF
TRBJ1-3	TRBD1	few	TRBV4-1	TGCGCCAGCAGCCAACAGACAGGGTTTGATCGTACGATGAGCACCATATATTTT	CASSQQTGFDRTMSTIYF
TRBJ2-3	-	-	TRBV7-9	TGTGCCAGCAGCCGGTCAGGGTGGGCAGATACGCAGTATTTT	CASSRSGWADTQYF
TRBJ1-4	-	-	TRBV5-4	TGTGCCAGCAGCTCCGCAACTAATGAAAAACTGTTTTTT	CASSSATNEKLFF
TRBJ2-1	-	-	TRBV27	TGTGCCAGCAGTTCCCCCGTCTCGGGTTTGGCTGAGCAGTTCTTC	CASSSPVSGLAEQFF
TRBJ2-1	TRBD1	-	TRBV5-4	TGTGCCAGCAGGCCCGGGACAGGGGTCTACAATGAGCAGTTCTTC	CASRPGTGVYNEQFF